A single sample gave rise to the 5 T cell receptor beta chains below, sequenced in a study of T cell responses to AZD1222 COVID-19 vaccine. The assay was immunoSEQ multiplex PCR, and TCRdb's table has in-frame clones only and misses some. Of more than 110,000 clones in the sample, approximately 92% were seen once. The specimen comprised peripheral blood, sampled on day 0 of AZD1222 vaccination. All receptors derive from an adult in good health.

This chain uses TRBV6-6 with TRBJ2-2; TRBD1 agrees at 7 bases. CDR1 and CDR2 (germline): MNHNY, SVGAGI (reference sequence). The CDR3 is 15 residues long. V lost 5 bases to trimming and J lost 0 bases; unmatched junction nucleotides: 3. DNA for the CDR3: TGTGCCAGCAGTAAGGGGACAGCGAACACCGGGGAGCTGTTTTTT. It codes for CASSKGTANTGELFF.

This chain joins TRBV6-5 and TRBJ2-7, with a tentative D call TRBD2 (6 bases). The CDR3 consists of 13 residues. V lost 7 bases, J lost 0 bases, and 10 bases lay in between. The germline gives CDR1 MNHEY, CDR2 SVGAGI. The CDR3 sequence is CASTRRGSYEQYF. The CDR3 nucleotides read TGTGCCAGCACAAGGCGGGGCTCCTACGAGCAGTACTTC.

The V call is TRBV5-1, the J call TRBJ2-3; perhaps TRBD1 as D (6 bases). The CDR3 extends over 17 amino acids. Trimming removed 4 bases at V and 2 bases at J, with 20 bases between. Germline assignment: CDR1 SGHRS and CDR2 YFSETQ. This chain's CDR3 is CASSPFLLTGDTDTQYF. The CDR3 DNA reads TGCGCCAGCAGCCCCTTCCTCTTGACAGGAGACACAGATACGCAGTATTTT. The whole variable domain, remainder taken from reference TRBV5-1 and TRBJ2-3, is KAGVTQTPRYLIKTRGQQVTLSCSPISGHRSVSWYQQTPGQGLQFLFEYFSETQRNKGNFPGRFSGRQFSNSRSEMNVSTLELGDSALYLCASSPFLLTGDTDTQYFGPGTRLTVL.

The chain joins TRBV5-1 to TRBJ2-5, with 10 nucleotides matching TRBD1. Germline CDR1 is SGHRS and CDR2 is YFSETQ. The V gene end was trimmed by 4 bases and the J gene end by 3 bases; junction bases not matched to a gene: 3. The CDR3 sequence is 14 residues long. DNA for the CDR3: TGCGCCAGCAGCCCTGGACAGGGGGAAGAGACCCAGTACTTC. This gives the protein CASSPGQGEETQYF. Full variable domain (remainder filled in from reference TRBV5-1 and TRBJ2-5): KAGVTQTPRYLIKTRGQQVTLSCSPISGHRSVSWYQQTPGQGLQFLFEYFSETQRNKGNFPGRFSGRQFSNSRSEMNVSTLELGDSALYLCASSPGQGEETQYFGPGTRLLVL.

The V gene is TRBV29-1, the J gene TRBJ2-3, with D possibly being TRBD2 (7 bases). Germline assignment: CDR1 SQVTM and CDR2 ANQGSEA. The length of the CDR3 is 14 residues. V was cut by 7 bases and J by 1 base, with 15 bases left in between. CDR3 amino acids: CSEVGGPGTDTQYF. In nucleotides, the CDR3 is TGCAGCGAGGTCGGGGGGCCCGGCACAGATACGCAGTATTTT.